What follows are 20 T cell receptor beta chains derived from one specimen sequenced in a study of vaccination effects on CD4 cells after COVID-19. The repertoire was sequenced with immunoSEQ multiplex PCR; TCRdb's copy has only in-frame clones and lacks some. The sample lists 77,000 or so clones, 60% to 85% occurring once. Their recognized antigens are unknown. CD4+ T cells specific for antigen were expanded with viral peptide pools by the ViraFEST assay before sequencing. At the end of about 9 days of culture, CD4+ T cells were isolated. The study found no prior SARS-CoV-2 infection in the vaccine recipients, who tested negative for nucleocapsid antibodies. The specimen comprised CD4+ T cells from PBMCs cultured with SARS-CoV-2 spike peptides, sampled before COVID-19 vaccination. These receptors originate from a human donor who received a COVID-19 vaccine.

The chain recombines TRBV7-3 with TRBJ2-2, with TRBD1 as a possible D gene (6 bases). Per germline, CDR1 SGHTA and CDR2 FQGTGA. CDR3 length: 14 residues. V was shortened by 6 bases and J by 1 base, with 9 bases between the two germline ends. The CDR3 DNA is TGTGCCAGCAGTGCGGACAGGAACACCGGGGAGCTGTTTTTT. It specifies CASSADRNTGELFF.

This chain joins TRBV2 and TRBJ1-2; D possibly corresponds to TRBD1 (5 bases). CDR3 length: 14 amino acids. The V gene's germline CDR1 is SNHLY and CDR2 FYNNEI. Trimming took off 6 bases at V and 0 bases at J, with 11 bases between the two ends. CDR3 in DNA: TGTGCCAGCAGGTCCCAGGGTGCTAACTATGGCTACACCTTC. Translation: CASRSQGANYGYTF.

In nucleotides, the CDR3 is TGTGCCAGCAGCGTAACCAGCGGGATATACAATGAGCAGTTCTTC. Its protein is CASSVTSGIYNEQFF. The rearrangement joins TRBV9 to TRBJ2-1, with 7 bases aligning to TRBD2. The V gene's germline CDR1 is SGDLS and CDR2 YYNGEE. The CDR3 runs 15 residues. V trimming: 1 base; J trimming: 4 bases; junction bases outside the gene matches: 5. The full variable domain, rest sourced from reference TRBV9 and TRBJ2-1, is DSGVTQTPKHLITATGQRVTLRCSPRSGDLSVYWYQQSLDQGLQFLIQYYNGEERAKGNILERFSAQQFPDLHSELNLSSLELGDSALYFCASSVTSGIYNEQFFGPGTRLTVL.

This chain connects TRBV30 to TRBJ1-1; D is unresolved. Germline CDR1 is GTSNPN and CDR2 is SVGIG (reference sequence). V dropped 1 base and J dropped 1 base, with 7 bases sitting between them. The length of the CDR3 is 13 residues. As DNA, the CDR3 is TGTGCCTGGAGTGCTCAGCCGAACACTGAAGCTTTCTTT. Residues: CAWSAQPNTEAFF.

The chain employs TRBV19 and TRBJ2-1; TRBD2 aligns across 9 bases. This CDR3 is 15 amino acids long. V dropped 4 bases and J dropped 4; count of bases not matched to a gene: 5. Germline V gene lookup returns CDR1 LNHDA and CDR2 SQIVND (reference sequence). CDR3 sequence reads: CASSRLAGDYNEQFF. The CDR3 bases are TGTGCCAGTAGTAGGTTAGCGGGGGATTACAATGAGCAGTTCTTC.

The chain carries TRBV10-3 and TRBJ1-4; D is ambiguous. Trimming took 6 bases from V and 11 from J, leaving 22 bases between them. The CDR3 spans 15 residues. The germline V gene encodes CDR1 ENHRY and CDR2 SYGVKD. The CDR3 reads CAISDWEQELNKLFF. The DNA of the CDR3 is TGTGCCATCAGCGACTGGGAGCAGGAGCTAAATAAACTGTTTTTT.

V and J are TRBV30 and TRBJ1-2, with D unclear. Trimming took off 1 base at V and 3 bases at J, with 15 bases between the two ends. This CDR3 region has 15 residues. Germline V gives CDR1 GTSNPN, CDR2 SVGIG (reference sequence). CDR3 sequence reads: CAWSESGNGDYGYTF. Here the CDR3 DNA reads TGTGCCTGGAGTGAATCGGGAAACGGGGACTATGGCTACACCTTC.

The chain combines TRBV24-1 with TRBJ1-2; 9 positions match TRBD1. J was trimmed by 3 bases and V by 2 bases; bases with no gene match: 12. There are 18 residues in the CDR3. CDR1 KGHDR and CDR2 SFDVKD come from the germline V gene. The chain's CDR3 is CATSDSSPDRGNDYGYTF. The CDR3 coding sequence is TGTGCCACCAGTGATTCATCCCCGGACAGGGGAAACGACTATGGCTACACCTTC.

The chain uses TRBV12-5 and TRBJ1-6; 7 nucleotides match TRBD1. The junction had 3 bases not matched to a gene; V was cut back by 0 bases and J by 4 bases. The CDR3 totals 16 residues. The germline V gene encodes CDR1 LGHNT and CDR2 FRNRAP. The CDR3 DNA follows: TGTGCTAGTGGTTTGGTGTCAGGGGGATATAATTCACCCCTCCACTTT. Its protein is CASGLVSGGYNSPLHF.

The chain joins TRBV6-2 or TRBV6-3 to TRBJ1-5, with TRBD1 identical over 7 bases. Germline V lookup: CDR1 MNHEY, CDR2 SVGEGT. The trim removed 5 bases at V and 4 bases at J, leaving 5 bases unmatched. CDR3 size: 14 residues. This CDR3 reads CASSRSGGNQPQHF. CDR3 DNA sequence: TGTGCCAGCAGTAGGTCAGGGGGAAATCAGCCCCAGCATTTT.

The chain joins TRBV12-1 to TRBJ2-7; the table gives TRBD2 as D, unverified against the DNA. TRBV12-1 is labeled a pseudogene. The length of the CDR3 is 17 residues. Here the CDR3 reads CASSPPLDSGGANEQYV. The CDR3 nucleotides are TGTGCCAGCAGCCCCCCCCTAGATAGCGGGGGGGCGAACGAGCAGTACGTC.

The chain has TRBV6-6 and TRBJ1-6; D is ambiguous. CDR1 and CDR2 (germline): MNHNY, SVGAGI (reference sequence). This CDR3 region has 13 residues. The ends were cut back, 0 bases at V and 10 bases at J, with 7 bases in the middle. The chain's CDR3 is CASSYSEGSPLHF. In DNA, the CDR3 is TGTGCCAGCAGTTACTCCGAGGGCTCACCCCTCCACTTT.

This clone was picked up a small number of times. The chain combines TRBV6-2 or TRBV6-3 with TRBJ1-1; D is perhaps TRBD1 (6 bases). CDR3 size: 12 residues. Germline V gene lookup returns CDR1 MNHEY and CDR2 SVGEGT. Trimming stripped 5 bases from V and 11 bases from J, with 15 bases between. The CDR3 nucleotides are TGTGCCAGCAGTGGACAGTGGCCTTCCGCTTTCTTT. This encodes CASSGQWPSAFF.

This clone has a single count. The rearrangement uses TRBV6-5 and TRBJ1-5; 7 bases map to TRBD1. V was pared by 6 bases and J by 2 bases, with 7 bases of the junction left unmatched. Germline CDR1 reads MNHEY; CDR2 reads SVGAGI. The CDR3 consists of 15 residues. The CDR3: CASSKTGNGNQPQHF. In nucleotides, the CDR3 is TGTGCCAGCAGCAAGACAGGGAATGGCAATCAGCCCCAGCATTTT.

The CDR3, as DNA: TGCGCCAGCAGCTTGGCCGGAAAGGGACAAGGCTACACCTTC. It translates to CASSLAGKGQGYTF. This chain links TRBV5-1 with TRBJ1-2; TRBD1 is a possible D gene (6 bases). The CDR3 length is 14 residues. Trimming removed 0 bases from V and 8 bases from J, with 14 bases in between. Germline V gene lookup returns CDR1 SGHRS and CDR2 YFSETQ.

The chain recombines TRBV6-1 with TRBJ2-3; 10 bases fit TRBD2. The CDR3 runs 17 residues. Germline V gene sequence: CDR1 MNHNS, CDR2 SASEGT. The trim removed 2 bases at V and 0 bases at J, leaving 5 bases unmatched. The CDR3 sequence: CASSEPQLAGSTDTQYF. The CDR3, as DNA: TGTGCCAGCAGTGAACCCCAACTAGCGGGGAGCACAGATACGCAGTATTTT.

Remarks on this clone: This CDR3 is also generated by other DNA sequences in the sample. This sequence joins TRBV9 and TRBJ2-5; D gene unclear. Germline CDR1 and CDR2: SGDLS and YYNGEE. With 0 bases removed from V and 1 base from J, the gap between germline ends came to 4 bases. The CDR3 has 13 residues. The CDR3 is CASSVASQETQYF. In DNA, the CDR3 is TGTGCCAGCAGCGTAGCATCCCAAGAGACCCAGTACTTC.

In this sample, this clone turned up a few times. The J gene is TRBJ1-2, the V gene TRBV3-1 (or the pseudogene TRBV3-2); perhaps TRBD1 as D (5 bases). CDR3 length: 14 amino acids. Germline assignment: CDR1 LGHDT and CDR2 YNNKEL (reference sequence). The germline V and J ends were trimmed by 5 bases and 3 bases, with 13 bases remaining between them. CDR3 residues: CASSFQGLDYGYTF. CDR3 in DNA: TGTGCCAGCAGCTTTCAGGGACTGGACTATGGCTACACCTTC.

The chain joins TRBV6-6 to TRBJ1-2; D is uncertain. This CDR3 is built from 14 residues. V lost 5 bases to trimming and J lost 3 bases, with 13 bases between them. Per germline, CDR1 MNHNY and CDR2 SVGAGI (reference sequence). In DNA form, the CDR3 reads TGTGCCAGCAGTACCGGCCAACCACACTATGGCTACACCTTC. Residues: CASSTGQPHYGYTF.

V is TRBV2 and J is TRBJ2-7; no definite D call. From germline, CDR1 is SNHLY and CDR2 FYNNEI. The CDR3 is 15 residues long. Between the trimmed V and J ends, which lost 7 bases and 0 bases, there was a span of 16 bases. The CDR3 region has the DNA TGTGCCAGCAATTTGGGGTGGCAGAGCTCCTACGAGCAGTACGTC. Amino acids: CASNLGWQSSYEQYV.